This T cell receptor beta chain originates from a study of blood T cell repertoires in COVID-19. This table comes from immunoSEQ multiplex PCR, and its TCRdb copy is limited to in-frame clones, with some not included. The sample carries under 95,000 clones, about 85% recorded once. V gave up 5 bases and J gave up 2 bases, with 14 bases separating them. This CDR3 has 15 amino acids. The V gene's germline CDR1 is SGHRS and CDR2 YFSETQ. The sequenced sample consisted of peripheral blood. This sequence originates from a woman aged 70-85 years with acute or convalescent COVID-19. The V call is TRBV5-1, the J call TRBJ1-5; D is unclear. The CDR3 loop reads CASSVSGSGNQPQHF. CDR3 sequence (DNA): TGCGCCAGCAGTGTATCCGGGAGTGGCAATCAGCCCCAGCATTTT.